These T cell receptor beta chains were read from a single sample in a study of tumor-infiltrating lymphocytes in primary liver carcinoma. TCRdb re-called the multiplex PCR reads through MiXCR, storing one row per CDR3 protein. The sample contains approximately 76,000 distinct CDR3 sequences, 65% to 75% of which appear only once. Sequenced material: liver tumor tissue from sampling region 4. The origin of the receptors is a woman aged 55-69 years with primary liver carcinoma and hepatitis B virus infection. CDR3s include the opening cysteine and the closing phenylalanine or tryptophan. Fields, in order: V gene, clone size, J gene, D gene, CDR3 protein, CDR3 DNA. A D gene is named only where the DNA matches it firmly. Not all rows give a size; the values are once, few, many and, for expanded clones, a class.

V: TRBV5-6; size: NA; J: TRBJ2-4; D: NA; CDR3: CVSSILALGKDIQYF; DNA: TGTGTCAGCAGCATCCTAGCTCTAGGCAAAGACATTCAGTACTTC
V: TRBV15; size: NA; J: TRBJ2-1; D: TRBD2; CDR3: CATSRGGLAGRDNEQFF; DNA: TGTGCCACCAGCAGAGGGGGACTAGCGGGCAGAGACAATGAGCAGTTCTTC
V: TRBV14; size: many; J: TRBJ1-1; D: NA; CDR3: CASSLGMGTEAFF; DNA: TGTGCCAGCAGCCTAGGCATGGGCACTGAAGCTTTCTTT
V: TRBV11-2; size: NA; J: TRBJ2-1; D: TRBD1; CDR3: CACSLTHGQRYRGEQFF; DNA: TGTGCCTGCAGCTTAACACACGGACAGAGGTACAGGGGTGAGCAGTTCTTC
V: TRBV5-1; size: few; J: TRBJ2-3; D: NA; CDR3: CASSLGFRTRQDTQYF; DNA: TGCGCCAGCAGCTTGGGATTTCGGACCCGCCAAGATACGCAGTATTTT
V: TRBV12-3/TRBV12-4; size: NA; J: TRBJ2-7; D: TRBD2; CDR3: CVSSQKTGGRNEQYF; DNA: TGTGTCAGCAGCCAAAAAACGGGAGGTCGGAACGAGCAGTACTTC
V: TRBV11-2; size: NA; J: TRBJ2-5; D: NA; CDR3: CASSLAQAENLETQYF; DNA: TGTGCCAGCAGCTTAGCGCAAGCGGAGAACCTAGAGACCCAGTACTTC
V: TRBV6-2/TRBV6-3; size: NA; J: TRBJ2-3; D: TRBD2; CDR3: CACRNPSGWLWSSADTQYF; DNA: TGTGCCTGCAGAAATCCTAGCGGTTGGCTTTGGTCTAGCGCAGATACGCAGTATTTT
V: TRBV6-1; size: NA; J: TRBJ1-1; D: NA; CDR3: CARSRNRLQASPSIAFF; DNA: TGTGCCAGAAGTCGTAACCGCCTTCAAGCGAGCCCGTCAATAGCTTTCTTT
V: TRBV7-8; size: NA; J: TRBJ2-2; D: NA; CDR3: CASSTRIGLGADTWELFF; DNA: TGTGCCAGCAGCACCCGGATAGGGCTGGGGGCGGACACCTGGGAGCTGTTTTTT
V: TRBV6-6; size: NA; J: TRBJ2-7; D: TRBD2; CDR3: CASTSGLAGAYDQYF; DNA: TGTGCCAGCACCTCCGGGCTAGCGGGAGCCTACGATCAGTACTTC
V: TRBV29-1; size: NA; J: TRBJ2-1; D: TRBD1; CDR3: CSVGGQSSYEHFF; DNA: TGCAGCGTTGGGGGACAGTCCTCGTATGAGCATTTCTTC
V: TRBV20-1; size: few; J: TRBJ2-7; D: NA; CDR3: CSAERFAEWGNYEQYF; DNA: TGCAGTGCCGAACGGTTTGCGGAGTGGGGAAACTACGAGCAGTACTTC
V: TRBV2; size: NA; J: TRBJ2-1; D: TRBD2; CDR3: CTSSGLAGVGGEQSF; DNA: TGTACCAGCAGTGGACTAGCGGGAGTAGGTGGTGAGCAGTCCTTC
V: TRBV11-2; size: NA; J: TRBJ1-2; D: NA; CDR3: CASSLDPIRVLRYGYTF; DNA: TGCGCCAGCAGCTTAGATCCGATCAGGGTACTGCGCTATGGCTACACCTTC
V: TRBV11-3; size: NA; J: TRBJ2-7; D: NA; CDR3: CISSLGRRQGYELYF; DNA: TGTATCAGCAGCTTAGGTCGGCGGCAGGGTTACGAGCTGTACTTC
V: TRBV12-3/TRBV12-4; size: many; J: TRBJ2-7; D: NA; CDR3: CASSLAGEQYF; DNA: TGTGCCAGCAGTTTAGCAGGGGAGCAGTACTTC
V: TRBV9; size: NA; J: TRBJ2-7; D: TRBD2; CDR3: CASSAGTSGSYEQYF; DNA: TGTGCCAGCAGCGCAGGGACTAGCGGGAGCTACGAGCAGTACTTC
V: TRBV5-1; size: many; J: TRBJ2-1; D: NA; CDR3: CASSPGGGAYNEQFF; DNA: TGCGCCAGCAGCCCGGGCGGAGGGGCCTACAATGAGCAGTTCTTC
V: TRBV4-2; size: NA; J: TRBJ2-1; D: NA; CDR3: CTSNQGETDYNEQFF; DNA: TGTACCAGCAACCAAGGGGAGACAGATTACAATGAGCAGTTCTTC
V: TRBV5-1; size: NA; J: TRBJ1-3; D: NA; CDR3: CACSTADTNSGNTIYF; DNA: TGCGCCTGCAGCACCGCCGACACGAACTCTGGAAACACCATATATTTT
V: TRBV11-2; size: NA; J: TRBJ2-5; D: TRBD1; CDR3: CASGSTGTGHRETQYF; DNA: TGTGCCAGCGGTTCCACCGGGACAGGGCACAGGGAGACCCAGTATTTC
V: TRBV29-1; size: NA; J: TRBJ1-5; D: TRBD1; CDR3: CSVGGQETSTDTQHF; DNA: TGCAGCGTTGGAGGACAGGAGACGAGCACAGATACGCAGCATTTT
V: TRBV7-9; size: once; J: TRBJ2-3; D: NA; CDR3: CASSLAVLSTDTQYF; DNA: TGTGCCAGCAGCTTAGCGGTGCTTAGCACAGATACCCAGTATTTT
V: TRBV6-5; size: once; J: TRBJ1-5; D: NA; CDR3: CASSRQINQHQHF; DNA: TGTGCTAGCAGCCGACAGATTAATCAGCACCAGCATTTT
V: TRBV7-9; size: NA; J: TRBJ2-3; D: TRBD2; CDR3: CTSSTTRAGGSTDTQYF; DNA: TGTACCAGCAGCACCACCCGGGCGGGAGGGAGCACAGATACGCAGTATTTT
V: TRBV5-1; size: once; J: TRBJ2-7; D: TRBD1; CDR3: CASSTQGGYEQYF; DNA: TGCGCCAGCAGCACACAGGGGGGCTACGAGCAGTACTTC
V: TRBV11-3; size: NA; J: TRBJ1-5; D: NA; CDR3: CAGSLERGIHHQPQHF; DNA: TGTGCTGGCAGCTTAGAGAGAGGGATCCATCATCAGCCCCAGCATTTT
V: TRBV19; size: NA; J: TRBJ1-5; D: NA; CDR3: CASSNSGARDTQHF; DNA: TGTGCCAGTAGTAATTCGGGAGCCCGGGATACGCAGCATTTT
V: TRBV6-5; size: NA; J: TRBJ1-5; D: NA; CDR3: CVGTNQRAGAGNQPQHF; DNA: TGTGTCGGCACTAATCAACGGGCCGGGGCAGGGAATCAGCCCCAGCATTTT
V: TRBV11-2; size: NA; J: TRBJ2-1; D: NA; CDR3: CASSLWADRSGQFF; DNA: TGTGCAAGTAGCTTGTGGGCAGATCGGAGTGGGCAGTTCTTC
V: TRBV11-1; size: once; J: TRBJ1-1; D: NA; CDR3: CTSSFDSRPEAFF; DNA: TGTACCAGCAGTTTCGACAGCCGGCCTGAAGCTTTCTTT
V: TRBV28; size: NA; J: TRBJ1-2; D: NA; CDR3: CASRTGGGIYGHTF; DNA: TGTGCCAGCAGGACAGGTGGGGGAATCTATGGCCACACCTTC
V: TRBV24-1; size: few; J: TRBJ2-1; D: TRBD2; CDR3: CATSDSGLAGAYNEQFF; DNA: TGTGCCACCAGTGACAGCGGACTAGCGGGAGCCTATAATGAACAGTTCTTC
V: TRBV7-8; size: many; J: TRBJ1-1; D: NA; CDR3: CASSLEQRTEAFF; DNA: TGTGCCAGCAGCTTAGAGCAACGGACTGAAGCTTTCTTT
V: TRBV5-6; size: many; J: TRBJ1-6; D: NA; CDR3: CASTSGRGGRYNSPLHF; DNA: TGTGCCAGCACGTCGGGTCGAGGTGGCAGGTATAATTCACCCCTCCACTTT
V: TRBV28; size: many; J: TRBJ2-7; D: NA; CDR3: CASRLLGAGVNEQYF; DNA: TGTGCCAGCAGGTTGCTCGGAGCAGGGGTAAATGAGCAGTACTTC
V: TRBV5-1; size: many; J: TRBJ1-4; D: NA; CDR3: CASSFGQLATNEKLFF; DNA: TGCGCCAGCAGCTTCGGGCAGTTGGCAACTAATGAAAAACTGTTTTTT
V: TRBV28; size: medium-sized; J: TRBJ2-7; D: NA; CDR3: CATVRGTLRNEQYF; DNA: TGTGCCACCGTCAGAGGAACTCTACGGAACGAGCAGTACTTC
V: TRBV30; size: NA; J: TRBJ1-4; D: NA; CDR3: CAWSVQGTGTNEKLFF; DNA: TGTGCTTGGAGTGTACAGGGCACTGGAACTAATGAAAAACTGTTTTTT
V: TRBV29-1; size: many; J: TRBJ1-1; D: NA; CDR3: CSVDRTSGTEAFF; DNA: TGCAGCGTTGACAGGACCTCGGGCACTGAAGCTTTCTTT
V: TRBV18; size: few; J: TRBJ2-3; D: TRBD1; CDR3: CASSPSTGGSTDTQYF; DNA: TGTGCCAGCTCACCATCGACAGGGGGTAGCACAGATACGCAGTATTTT
V: TRBV6-1; size: few; J: TRBJ1-2; D: NA; CDR3: CTISEGSEHYGYTF; DNA: TGTACCATCAGTGAAGGTTCCGAGCACTATGGCTACACCTTC
V: TRBV11-2; size: NA; J: TRBJ2-3; D: NA; CDR3: CASSMGLPTDTHYF; DNA: TGTGCCAGTAGCATGGGGCTTCCCACGGATACGCACTATTTT
V: TRBV4-1; size: NA; J: TRBJ1-2; D: NA; CDR3: CSSSRYIRGGYTF; DNA: TGCTCCAGCAGCCGGTACATAAGGGGTGGCTACACCTTC
V: TRBV6-2/TRBV6-3; size: NA; J: TRBJ2-7; D: NA; CDR3: CASSYFLSGERYF; DNA: TGTGCCAGCAGTTACTTTCTATCCGGCGAGCGGTACTTC
V: TRBV30; size: few; J: TRBJ2-5; D: TRBD1; CDR3: CALGRGTGISGWGETQYF; DNA: TGTGCCCTTGGGCGAGGGACAGGGATATCGGGATGGGGAGAGACCCAGTACTTC
V: TRBV29-1; size: NA; J: TRBJ2-2; D: NA; CDR3: CSVPYTGELFF; DNA: TGCAGCGTCCCATACACAGGGGAGCTGTTTTTT
V: TRBV6-5; size: NA; J: TRBJ2-7; D: TRBD1; CDR3: CASSYSGQVWYERYF; DNA: TGTGCCAGCAGTTACTCCGGACAGGTGTGGTACGAGCGGTACTTC
V: TRBV7-6; size: NA; J: TRBJ1-1; D: NA; CDR3: CASSSAGGDTEAFF; DNA: TGTGCCAGCAGCTCAGCCGGAGGGGACACTGAAGCTTTCTTT
V: TRBV11-2; size: NA; J: TRBJ2-2; D: NA; CDR3: CASADVAGELHF; DNA: TGTGCCAGCGCCGACGTAGCCGGGGAGCTGCATTTT
V: TRBV29-1; size: NA; J: TRBJ2-1; D: NA; CDR3: CSIRRRTTIYNEQFF; DNA: TGCAGCATTCGCAGGAGGACTACCATCTACAATGAGCAGTTCTTC
V: TRBV2; size: NA; J: TRBJ2-7; D: NA; CDR3: CASSEAPGHGYEQYF; DNA: TGTGCCAGCAGTGAAGCCCCGGGACATGGCTACGAGCAGTACTTC
V: TRBV6-1; size: NA; J: TRBJ2-6; D: TRBD1; CDR3: CAGSEQGAGANVLTF; DNA: TGTGCCGGCAGTGAACAGGGGGCTGGGGCCAACGTCTTGACTTTC